This T cell receptor beta chain was recovered during a study of control samples from healthy donors and cancer patients. The CDR3 spans 15 residues. The V gene's germline CDR1 is SGHRS and CDR2 YFSETQ. Trimming pared 0 bases from V and 0 bases from J, leaving 9 bases between. This table comes from immunoSEQ multiplex PCR, and its TCRdb copy is limited to in-frame clones, with some not included. The table lists tens of thousands of clones, about 89% of them singletons. The V gene is TRBV5-1, the J gene TRBJ1-1; D may be TRBD1 (5 bases). This TCR came from a man over 45 in good health. The sequenced sample consisted of blood. The CDR3 sequence: CASSLGDRLNTEAFF. For the CDR3, the DNA is TGCGCCAGCAGCTTGGGTGACAGATTGAACACTGAAGCTTTCTTT.